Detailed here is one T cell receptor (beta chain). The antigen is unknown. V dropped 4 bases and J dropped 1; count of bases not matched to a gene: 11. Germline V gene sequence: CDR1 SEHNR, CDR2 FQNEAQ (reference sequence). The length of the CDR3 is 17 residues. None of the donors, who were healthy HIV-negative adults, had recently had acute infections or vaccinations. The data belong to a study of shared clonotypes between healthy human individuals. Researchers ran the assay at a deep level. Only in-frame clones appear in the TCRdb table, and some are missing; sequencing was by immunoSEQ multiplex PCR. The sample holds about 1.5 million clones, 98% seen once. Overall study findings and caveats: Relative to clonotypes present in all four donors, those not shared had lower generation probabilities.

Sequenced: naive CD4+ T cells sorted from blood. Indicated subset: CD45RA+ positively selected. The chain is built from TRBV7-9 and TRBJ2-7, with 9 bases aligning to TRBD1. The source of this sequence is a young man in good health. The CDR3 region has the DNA TGTGCCAGCAGCTCCCTACCGGGACAGGGAAGGTCCTACGAGCAGTACTTC. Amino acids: CASSSLPGQGRSYEQYF.